This is a list of T cell receptor beta chains from one sample in a study of metastatic and nonmetastatic thyroid tumors. Via MiXCR, TCRdb re-called the PCR reads. This table holds about 39,000 clones, 19% found once. The sample consisted of blood. These receptors came from a female donor with papillary thyroid cancer or a benign thyroid nodule (not recorded which). Some clones in this sample may be carry-over from other donors' samples. Both conserved end residues are part of each CDR3. The order of the fields is J gene, V gene, D gene, clone size, CDR3 protein, CDR3 DNA. The D gene is left open where the match is weak. Clone size is not always given. Where it is, it says once, few, many or a class for expanded clones.

>TRBJ2-1|TRBV2|TRBD2|many
CASSNSPGTSGSGQFF
TGTGCCAGCAGCAATAGTCCCGGGACTAGCGGGAGTGGTCAGTTCTTC
>TRBJ2-1|TRBV10-3|-|-
CAISDPSVGRGRSCGEQFF
TGTGCCATCAGTGACCCATCCGTCGGGAGAGGTAGGTCGTGCGGTGAGCAGTTCTTC
>TRBJ2-5|TRBV28|-|many
CASSLDRNQETQYF
TGTGCCAGCAGTTTAGACAGGAACCAAGAGACCCAGTACTTC
>TRBJ1-1|TRBV18|-|-
CASSQLGHNTEAFF
TGTGCCAGCTCACAACTGGGACACAACACTGAAGCTTTCTTT
>TRBJ2-3|TRBV2|TRBD2|many
CASKFSGITDTQYF
TGTGCCAGCAAATTTAGCGGGATAACAGATACGCAGTATTTT
>TRBJ1-4|TRBV7-6|-|once
CASIPMRGAGEKLFF
TGTGCCAGCATCCCTATGCGGGGGGCGGGTGAAAAACTGTTTTTT
>TRBJ1-1|TRBV20-1|-|-
CSSGPGNTEAFF
TGCAGTTCTGGTCCCGGGAACACTGAAGCTTTCTTT
>TRBJ2-4|TRBV12-3/TRBV12-4|-|many
CASSPRDWYEENIQYF
TGTGCCAGCAGTCCCCGGGACTGGTACGAGGAAAACATTCAGTACTTC
>TRBJ2-1|TRBV20-1|TRBD2|-
CSAFGTSFVGNFF
TGCAGTGCTTTCGGGACTAGCTTCGTTGGGAATTTCTTC
>TRBJ2-2|TRBV5-1|-|many
CASSTGTNTGELFF
TGCGCCAGCAGTACCGGGACGAACACCGGGGAGCTGTTTTTT
>TRBJ1-4|TRBV28|-|many
CASRLGGTNEKLFF
TGTGCCAGCAGGCTGGGGGGGACTAATGAAAAACTGTTTTTT
>TRBJ2-4|TRBV15|-|many
CATSRDLDIQYF
TGTGCCACCAGCAGAGATCTCGACATTCAGTACTTC
>TRBJ2-7|TRBV5-1|TRBD2|many
CASSLAGGEQYF
TGCGCCAGCAGCTTGGCGGGGGGGGAGCAGTACTTC
>TRBJ2-4|TRBV4-2|-|many
CASSPWTITTDPPGIGAKNIQYF
TGTGCCAGCAGCCCCTGGACAATCACAACAGATCCACCCGGTATCGGTGCCAAAAACATTCAGTACTTC
>TRBJ2-3|TRBV25-1|-|many
CASIPMGTDTQYF
TGTGCCAGCATCCCAATGGGTACAGATACGCAGTATTTT
>TRBJ1-5|TRBV6-6|-|many
CASSYLMSGGLQPQHF
TGTGCCAGCAGTTACTTGATGTCGGGGGGCTTGCAGCCCCAGCATTTT
>TRBJ2-1|TRBV12-5|-|-
CSSGFPGEHNEQSF
TGTTCTAGTGGTTTTCCGGGAGAGCACAATGAGCAGTCCTTC
>TRBJ2-7|TRBV19|TRBD1|few
CASGHRDRIYEQYF
TGTGCCAGTGGGCACCGGGACAGGATTTACGAGCAGTACTTC
>TRBJ2-1|TRBV28|-|few
CASSLVVGEHFF
TGTGCCAGCAGTTTAGTTGTCGGTGAGCATTTCTTC
>TRBJ1-2|TRBV12-3/TRBV12-4|-|many
CASSFGNGGYTF
TGTGCCAGCAGTTTCGGGAATGGTGGCTACACCTTC
>TRBJ2-3|TRBV12-3/TRBV12-4|TRBD2|many
CASSPIGGLHTQYF
TGTGCCAGCAGTCCTATCGGGGGGTTGCATACGCAGTATTTT
>TRBJ1-1|TRBV28|-|many
CASSLGVGTEAFF
TGTGCCAGCAGTTTAGGGGTTGGTACTGAAGCTTTCTTT
>TRBJ2-2|TRBV12-3/TRBV12-4|TRBD2|many
CASTLSGIEDGELFF
TGTGCCAGCACCCTTAGCGGGATAGAGGACGGGGAGCTGTTTTTT
>TRBJ2-7|TRBV19|TRBD1|few
CASSTSGTGVSYEQYF
TGTGCCAGTAGTACCTCCGGTACAGGGGTCTCCTACGAGCAGTACTTC
>TRBJ2-2|TRBV4-1|-|-
CASSWDSFGELFF
TGCGCCAGCAGCTGGGATTCGTTCGGGGAGCTGTTTTTT